Below are 29 T cell receptor beta chains sequenced from a single sample in a study of blood T cell repertoires in COVID-19. Assay: immunoSEQ multiplex PCR; the TCRdb copy retains only in-frame clones and omits some. This sample has about 200,000 clones; around 81% occur once, and the top ten carry about 0.91%. Material for sequencing was peripheral blood. The receptors derive from a man in his fifties or sixties with COVID-19, enrolled during active disease.

The chain employs TRBV5-4 and TRBJ2-5; D gene unclear. CDR3 length equals 14 residues. The V end was cut by 6 bases, the J end by 1 base, with 13 bases between. CDR1 SGHNT and CDR2 YYREEE come from the germline V gene (reference sequence). CDR3 nucleotides: TGTGCCAGCACCTCGGGTGCGATCCAAGAGACCCAGTACTTC. It is translated as CASTSGAIQETQYF.

The gene calls are TRBV6-5 and TRBJ2-1, with 13 bases that match TRBD2. Germline values: CDR1 MNHEY, CDR2 SVGAGI. V trimming: 2 bases; J trimming: 9 bases; junction bases outside the gene matches: 4. CDR3 length: 15 residues. For the CDR3, the DNA is TGTGCCAGCAGTTACGGACTAGCGGGAGTGGGTGAGCAGTTCTTC. It is translated as CASSYGLAGVGEQFF.

The rearrangement joins TRBV5-1 to TRBJ1-5, with D possibly matching TRBD1 (6 bases). There are 13 residues in the CDR3. V lost 4 bases, J lost 4 bases, and 9 bases lay in between. The germline CDR1 and CDR2 sequences are SGHRS and YFSETQ. CDR3 bases: TGCGCCAGCAGCCCGGACAGTAATCAGCCCCAGCATTTT. This codes for CASSPDSNQPQHF.

J is TRBJ1-1 and V is TRBV6-1; perhaps TRBD1 as D (6 bases). Trimming left V 2 bases short and J 0 bases short, with 10 bases between. The germline CDR1 and CDR2 sequences are MNHNS and SASEGT. This CDR3 spans 15 amino acids. CDR3 DNA: TGTGCCAGCAGTGAACGAGGGGGATTGAACACTGAAGCTTTCTTT. Translating it yields CASSERGGLNTEAFF.

This clone has just a few counts. The chain joins TRBV29-1 to TRBJ1-1; 7 nucleotides align to TRBD1. This CDR3 region has 13 residues. Germline-derived CDR1 and CDR2 are SQVTM and ANQGSEA. With 7 bases clipped from V and 2 bases from J, the junction kept 7 bases outside the gene matches. DNA for the CDR3: TGCAGCGACACAAGACAGGGCAACACTGAAGCTTTCTTT. This translates into CSDTRQGNTEAFF.

This clone was detected once. This chain links TRBV10-3 with TRBJ2-1, with D perhaps TRBD1 (6 bases). The germline V gene encodes CDR1 ENHRY and CDR2 SYGVKD. The CDR3 totals 15 residues. V lost 4 bases and J lost 2, with 12 bases in between. The CDR3 region is CAISGQQGTYNEQFF. The CDR3 nucleotides read TGTGCCATCAGTGGGCAACAGGGAACCTACAATGAGCAGTTCTTC.

The rearrangement joins TRBV12-5 to TRBJ1-1, with TRBD1 matching 8 bases. CDR3 length: 16 residues. V shed 0 bases and J 4 bases; nucleotides not matched to a gene: 7. Germline V gene lookup returns CDR1 LGHNT and CDR2 FRNRAP. Here the CDR3 DNA reads TGTGCTAGTGGTTTGGTACTAGGACAGGGCGGCACTGAAGCTTTCTTT. Its translation: CASGLVLGQGGTEAFF. Full variable domain (rest looked up from reference TRBV12-5 and TRBJ1-1): DARVTQTPRHKVTEMGQEVTMRCQPILGHNTVFWYRQTMMQGLELLAYFRNRAPLDDSGMPKDRFSAEMPDATLATLKIQPSEPRDSAVYFCASGLVLGQGGTEAFFGQGTRLTVV.

This chain joins TRBV6-5 and TRBJ2-2, with D uncertain. CDR1 is MNHEY and CDR2 is SVGAGI in the germline V gene. Trimming took 4 bases from V and 1 from J, leaving 7 bases between them. The CDR3 length is 14 residues. CDR3: CASSSDLNTGELFF. The CDR3 coding sequence is TGTGCCAGCAGTTCAGACTTGAACACCGGGGAGCTGTTTTTT.

The CDR3 sequence is CASSVGAGQGYEQYF. For the CDR3, the DNA is TGTGCCAGCAGCGTAGGGGCGGGACAGGGATACGAGCAGTACTTC. V is TRBV9 and J is TRBJ2-7; 9 nucleotides align to TRBD1. V trimming: 0 bases; J trimming: 4 bases; junction bases outside the gene matches: 5. Per the germline V gene, CDR1 is SGDLS and CDR2 is YYNGEE. The CDR3 is 15 amino acids.

Notes on this clone: Other nucleotide sequences in the sample specify the same CDR3. This chain connects TRBV28 to TRBJ2-7; D remains ambiguous. Looked up from germline, CDR1 is MDHEN and CDR2 is SYDVKM. The V end lost 1 base, the J end lost 6 bases, and 4 bases lay between the germline ends. CDR3 length: 11 amino acids. Here the CDR3 DNA reads TGTGCCAGCAGTTTATTGAGCGAGCAGTACTTC. Its translation is CASSLLSEQYF.

The genes are TRBV5-1 and TRBJ2-3, with 8 bases lining up with TRBD1. CDR1 is SGHRS, CDR2 YFSETQ, per germline. The CDR3 is 14 residues long. Trimming at V came to 10 bases and at J to 5 bases, leaving 12 bases not matched to a gene. The CDR3 loop reads CASKKGQERDTQYF. As DNA, the CDR3 is TGCGCCTCCAAGAAGGGACAGGAAAGAGATACGCAGTATTTT.

The chain links TRBV6-5 to TRBJ1-2; 7 positions match TRBD1. The CDR3 is made up of 13 amino acids. Germline CDR1 and CDR2: MNHEY and SVGAGI. V was clipped by 8 bases and J by 4 bases; unmatched bases: 7. CDR3 nucleotides: TGTGCCAGCCGACCCCGGACAGGCTATGGCTACACCTTC. Translated: CASRPRTGYGYTF.

This chain uses TRBV5-1 with TRBJ2-7, with 12 bases lining up with TRBD1. With V trimmed by 3 bases and J by 5 bases, 6 bases remained unmatched. This CDR3 has 15 amino acids. The germline V gene has CDR1 SGHRS and CDR2 YFSETQ. Here the CDR3 DNA reads TGCGCCAGCAGCTATGGAGGGACAGGGGGCGACGAGCAGTACTTC. Translation gives CASSYGGTGGDEQYF.

The rearrangement uses TRBV9 and TRBJ1-2; D perhaps matches TRBD1 (6 bases). The germline V and J ends were trimmed by 1 base and 7 bases, with 26 bases remaining between them. CDR1 is SGDLS and CDR2 is YYNGEE in the germline V gene. The CDR3 has 18 amino acids. CDR3 loop: CASSVCNRWTVSECGYTF. The CDR3, as DNA: TGTGCCAGCAGCGTATGTAACAGGTGGACAGTATCCGAATGTGGCTACACCTTC.

The V gene is TRBV5-4, the J gene TRBJ1-4; a weak D match, TRBD1 (5 bases). The length of the CDR3 is 15 residues. Trimming shortened V by 3 bases and J by 2 bases, and 11 bases separated the two germline ends. The germline V gene has CDR1 SGHNT and CDR2 YYREEE (reference sequence). The CDR3 region is CASSSQGATNEKLFF. Here the CDR3 DNA reads TGTGCCAGCAGCTCTCAGGGTGCCACTAATGAAAAACTGTTTTTT.

The chain has TRBV6-5 and TRBJ1-1; D might be TRBD1 (6 bases). There are 15 residues in the CDR3. Germline lookup yields CDR1 MNHEY and CDR2 SVGAGI. Trimming left V 8 bases short and J 0 bases short, with 16 bases between. CDR3 amino acids: CASGKGQGMNTEAFF. The CDR3 coding sequence is TGTGCCAGCGGGAAAGGTCAGGGGATGAACACTGAAGCTTTCTTT.

This chain uses TRBV24-1 with TRBJ2-1, with 10 bases that match TRBD1. The CDR3 consists of 19 residues. The V and J ends lost 8 bases and 4 bases, in that order; junction bases with no gene match: 19. Germline V gene sequence: CDR1 KGHDR, CDR2 SFDVKD. The CDR3 DNA reads as TGTGCCACCAAAGGGGACAGGGGCCATTACTTACTCCAGTACAATGAGCAGTTCTTC. It is translated as CATKGDRGHYLLQYNEQFF.

The chain joins TRBV7-9 to TRBJ2-5; D may be TRBD1 (6 bases). The length of the CDR3 is 13 residues. Germline lookup yields CDR1 SEHNR and CDR2 FQNEAQ (reference sequence). V was clipped by 3 bases and J by 2 bases, with 7 bases between them. The CDR3 spells CASSFQGQETQYF. As DNA, the CDR3 is TGTGCCAGCAGCTTCCAGGGGCAAGAGACCCAGTACTTC.

The chain has TRBV5-4 and TRBJ1-1, with TRBD1 as a possible D gene (5 bases). The CDR3 length is 15 residues. The germline gives CDR1 SGHNT, CDR2 YYREEE (reference sequence). V shed 1 base and J shed 2 bases, with 12 bases lying between them. The CDR3 loop reads CASSLSQWGNTEAFF. CDR3 DNA sequence: TGTGCCAGCAGCTTGAGTCAATGGGGCAACACTGAAGCTTTCTTT.

CDR3 bases: TGTGCCAGCAGGCCCAGGGGGTTGGGTGGCTACACCTTC. This encodes CASRPRGLGGYTF. This chain joins TRBV6-6 and TRBJ1-2; 7 nucleotides line up with TRBD1. The trim removed 6 bases at V and 7 bases at J, leaving 8 bases unmatched. Germline V gives CDR1 MNHNY, CDR2 SVGAGI (reference sequence). This CDR3 region has 13 residues.

CDR3 DNA sequence: TGTGCCTGGGGAGCGGGTGCCTACGAGCAGTACTTC. Amino acid sequence: CAWGAGAYEQYF. This chain uses TRBV30 with TRBJ2-7; D is possibly TRBD2 (6 bases). Looked up from germline, CDR1 is GTSNPN and CDR2 is SVGIG (reference sequence). Trimming shortened V by 5 bases and J by 2 bases, and 10 bases separated the two germline ends. The CDR3 contains 12 residues.

This rearrangement joins TRBV5-1 to TRBJ1-4, with 8 positions matching TRBD1. Germline values: CDR1 SGHRS, CDR2 YFSETQ. The CDR3 consists of 15 residues. The junction had 9 bases not matched to a gene; V was cut back by 3 bases and J by 8 bases. The CDR3 here is CASSSGQGAREKLFF. The DNA for the CDR3 is TGCGCCAGCAGCTCCGGACAGGGAGCAAGAGAAAAACTGTTTTTT.

The rearrangement joins TRBV7-2 to TRBJ1-1; D possibly corresponds to TRBD1 (5 bases). V gave up 2 bases and J gave up 2 bases, with 12 bases separating them. The CDR3 runs to 15 residues. The V gene's germline CDR1 is SGHTA and CDR2 FQGNSA. CDR3 DNA sequence: TGTGCCAGCAGCTTAAGGGCAGGGCCTAACACTGAAGCTTTCTTT. It specifies CASSLRAGPNTEAFF.

V and J are TRBV18 and TRBJ2-2; D remains ambiguous. Per germline, CDR1 KGHSH and CDR2 LQKENI. There are 13 residues in the CDR3. V was pared by 4 bases and J by 4 bases, with 7 bases between. As DNA, the CDR3 is TGTGCCAGCTCACAAACCGGCACCGGGGAGCTGTTTTTT. Translation gives CASSQTGTGELFF.

The rearrangement links TRBV28 to TRBJ1-6; D perhaps matches TRBD1 (5 bases). Germline V gene data show CDR1 as MDHEN and CDR2 as SYDVKM. Trimming removed 10 bases at V and 7 bases at J, with 14 bases between. The CDR3 contains 13 residues. In DNA, the CDR3 is TGTGCCACCAGGACGGGGGGGAATTCACCCCTCCACTTT. Its translation is CATRTGGNSPLHF.

This clone was counted a few times. The CDR3 DNA reads as TGTGCCAGCAGTACTCCGGACAGGTCTAACTATGGCTACACCTTC. Its protein is CASSTPDRSNYGYTF. This rearrangement joins TRBV28 to TRBJ1-2; TRBD1 matches at 7 bases. From germline, CDR1 is MDHEN and CDR2 SYDVKM. V was clipped by 5 bases and J by 0 bases; unmatched bases: 6. The CDR3 spans 15 residues.

This rearrangement joins TRBV15 to TRBJ2-5; D gene ambiguous. This CDR3 is 15 amino acids long. Trimming pared 0 bases from V and 5 bases from J, leaving 13 bases between. From germline, CDR1 is LNHNV and CDR2 YYDKDF (reference sequence). The CDR3 DNA reads TGTGCCACCAGCAGAGATACACTGGGCGTGGAGACCCAGTACTTC. It specifies CATSRDTLGVETQYF.

The gene calls are TRBV7-9 and TRBJ2-7; unclear D gene. V was clipped by 6 bases and J by 3 bases, with 9 bases between them. The length of the CDR3 is 12 residues. Germline V gene lookup returns CDR1 SEHNR and CDR2 FQNEAQ (reference sequence). Here the CDR3 reads CASRQASYEQYF. The CDR3 coding sequence is TGTGCCAGCAGGCAGGCCAGCTACGAGCAGTACTTC.

The J gene is TRBJ1-4, the V gene TRBV5-1; D is possibly TRBD1 (5 bases). Looked up from germline, CDR1 is SGHRS and CDR2 is YFSETQ. The V end lost 0 bases, the J end lost 6 bases, and 15 bases lay between the germline ends. CDR3 length: 16 residues. The CDR3 reads CASSLGWGVEDEKLFF. The DNA of the CDR3 is TGCGCCAGCAGCTTGGGGTGGGGGGTCGAGGATGAAAAACTGTTTTTT.